The T cell receptor beta chain under discussion was sequenced for a study of shared clonotypes between healthy human individuals. Study results and caveats: Estimated richness was generally greater in naive than memory subsets. Some naive CD4 clonotypes, 4% to 6%, turned up in common across several donors. Rarefaction revealed incomplete sorted-subset sequencing despite large depth.

Terminally differentiated effector memory CD45RA+ cells were excluded by CCR7 positive selection of CD45RO-negative cells. Every contributor of samples was a Caucasian grown-up residing in Nashville, Tennessee. A remark on this clone: Antigen specificity is unknown.

With 2 bases removed from V and 8 bases from J, the gap between germline ends came to 15 bases. CDR1 is MNHEY, CDR2 SVGAGI, per germline. The CDR3 length is 14 residues. Using immunoSEQ multiplex PCR, the repertoire was profiled, and TCRdb retains in-frame clones only, with some absent. The data hold 800,000 to 950,000 clones, with about 96% observed a single time. The source is a man aged 25-45 years in good health. Source material: naive CD8+ T cells sorted from blood. This chain links TRBV6-5 with TRBJ1-2; D gene unclear. The CDR3 sequence is CASSYDGSGFGYTF. For the CDR3, the DNA is TGTGCCAGCAGTTACGACGGGTCGGGGTTCGGCTACACCTTC.